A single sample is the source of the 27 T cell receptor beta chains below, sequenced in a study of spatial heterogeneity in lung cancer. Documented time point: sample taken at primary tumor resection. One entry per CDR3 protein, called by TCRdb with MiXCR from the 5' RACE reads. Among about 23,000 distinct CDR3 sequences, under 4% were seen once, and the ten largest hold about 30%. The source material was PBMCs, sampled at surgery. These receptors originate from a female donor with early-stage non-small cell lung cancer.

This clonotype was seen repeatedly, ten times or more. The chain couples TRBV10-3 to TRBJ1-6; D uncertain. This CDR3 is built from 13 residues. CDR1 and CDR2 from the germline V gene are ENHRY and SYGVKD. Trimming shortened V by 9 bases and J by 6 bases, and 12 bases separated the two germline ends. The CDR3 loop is CAIGAGGNSPLHF. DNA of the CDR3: TGTGCCATAGGAGCTGGTGGTAATTCACCCCTCCACTTT.

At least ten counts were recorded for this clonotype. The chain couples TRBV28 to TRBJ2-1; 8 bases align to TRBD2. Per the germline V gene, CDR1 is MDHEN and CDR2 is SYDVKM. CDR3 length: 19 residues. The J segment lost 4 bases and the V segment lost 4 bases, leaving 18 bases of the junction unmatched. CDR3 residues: CASSSYPFAGGEGYNEQFF. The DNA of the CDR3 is TGTGCCAGCAGTTCCTACCCCTTTGCGGGAGGTGAGGGTTACAATGAGCAGTTCTTC.

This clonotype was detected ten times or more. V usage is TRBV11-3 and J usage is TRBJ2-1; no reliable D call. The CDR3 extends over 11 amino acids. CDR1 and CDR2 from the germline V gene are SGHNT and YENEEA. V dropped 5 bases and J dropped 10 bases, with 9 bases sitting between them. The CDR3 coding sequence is TGTGCCAGCAGCGCCACGGAGGAGCAGTTCTTC. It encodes CASSATEEQFF.

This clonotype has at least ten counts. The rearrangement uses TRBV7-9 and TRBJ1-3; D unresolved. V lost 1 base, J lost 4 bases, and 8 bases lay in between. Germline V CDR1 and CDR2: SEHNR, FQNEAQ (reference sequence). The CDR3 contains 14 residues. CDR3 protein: CASSLDTTGNTIYF. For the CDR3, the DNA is TGTGCCAGCAGCTTAGACACAACAGGAAACACCATATATTTT.

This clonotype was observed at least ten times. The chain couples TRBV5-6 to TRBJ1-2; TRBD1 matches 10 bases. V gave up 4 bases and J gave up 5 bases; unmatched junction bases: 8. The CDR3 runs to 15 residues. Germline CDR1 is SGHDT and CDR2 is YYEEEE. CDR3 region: CASSEGQGPGYGYTF. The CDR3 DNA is TGTGCCAGCAGCGAGGGACAGGGGCCTGGTTATGGCTACACCTTC.

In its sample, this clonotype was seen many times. CDR3 sequence (DNA): TGTGCCAGCACCCAGACTCCGCTGAGGGATGGCTACACCTTC. Translated, it gives CASTQTPLRDGYTF. This chain links TRBV9 with TRBJ1-2; D uncertain. This CDR3 region has 14 residues. The germline CDR1 and CDR2 sequences are SGDLS and YYNGEE. V was pared by 6 bases and J by 6 bases, with 18 bases between.

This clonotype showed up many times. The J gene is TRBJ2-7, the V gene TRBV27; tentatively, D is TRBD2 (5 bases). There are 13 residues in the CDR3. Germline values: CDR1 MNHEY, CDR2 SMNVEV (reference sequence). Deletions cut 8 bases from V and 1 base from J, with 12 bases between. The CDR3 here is CASRSSGSYEQYF. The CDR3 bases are TGTGCCAGCCGATCCAGCGGTTCCTACGAGCAGTACTTC.

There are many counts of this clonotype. CDR3 nucleotides: TGTGCCACTACACGAACAGGTACCCGCTCTGGGGCCAACGTCCTGACTTTC. This translates into CATTRTGTRSGANVLTF. The chain links TRBV28 to TRBJ2-6; D is possibly TRBD1 (5 bases). Germline CDR1 and CDR2: MDHEN and SYDVKM. CDR3 length equals 17 residues. Trimming pared 10 bases from V and 0 bases from J, leaving 19 bases between.

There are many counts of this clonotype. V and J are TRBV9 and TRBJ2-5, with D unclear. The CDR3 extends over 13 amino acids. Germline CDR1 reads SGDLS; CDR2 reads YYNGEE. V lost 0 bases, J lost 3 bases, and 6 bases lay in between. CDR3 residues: CASSVGLEETQYF. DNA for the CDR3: TGTGCCAGCAGCGTAGGACTTGAAGAGACCCAGTACTTC.

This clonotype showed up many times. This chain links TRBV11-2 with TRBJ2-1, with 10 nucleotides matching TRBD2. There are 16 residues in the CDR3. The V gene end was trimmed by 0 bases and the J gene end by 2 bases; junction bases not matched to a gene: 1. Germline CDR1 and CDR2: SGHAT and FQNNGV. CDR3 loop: CASSLEAGGAYNEQFF. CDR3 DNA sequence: TGTGCCAGCAGCTTAGAAGCGGGAGGGGCCTACAATGAGCAGTTCTTC.

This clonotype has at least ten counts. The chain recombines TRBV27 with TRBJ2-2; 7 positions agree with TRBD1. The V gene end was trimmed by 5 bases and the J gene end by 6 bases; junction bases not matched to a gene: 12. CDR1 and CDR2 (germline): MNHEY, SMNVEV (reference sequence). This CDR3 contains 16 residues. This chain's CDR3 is CASSIHRGFSPGELFF. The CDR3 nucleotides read TGTGCCAGCAGTATCCACAGGGGTTTTTCGCCCGGGGAGCTGTTTTTT.

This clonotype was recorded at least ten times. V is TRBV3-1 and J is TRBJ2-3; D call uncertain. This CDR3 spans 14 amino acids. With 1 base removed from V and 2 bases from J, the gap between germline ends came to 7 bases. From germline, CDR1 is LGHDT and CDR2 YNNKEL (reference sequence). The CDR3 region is CASSQVGDTDTQYF. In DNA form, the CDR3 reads TGTGCCAGCAGCCAAGTTGGGGACACAGATACGCAGTATTTT.

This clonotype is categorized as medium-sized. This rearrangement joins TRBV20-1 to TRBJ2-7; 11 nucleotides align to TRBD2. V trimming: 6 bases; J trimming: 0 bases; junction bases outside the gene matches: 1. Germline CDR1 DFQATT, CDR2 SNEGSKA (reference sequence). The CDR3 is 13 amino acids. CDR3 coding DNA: TGCAGTGCCGGGACTAGCGGCTCCTACGAGCAGTACTTC. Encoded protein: CSAGTSGSYEQYF.

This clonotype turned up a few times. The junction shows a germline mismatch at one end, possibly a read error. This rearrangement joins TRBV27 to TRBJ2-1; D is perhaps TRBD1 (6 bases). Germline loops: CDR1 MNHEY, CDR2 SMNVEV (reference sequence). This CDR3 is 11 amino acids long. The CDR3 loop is CASSLSGTPVF. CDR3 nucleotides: TGTGCCAGCAGTTTGTCCGGGACACCGGTATTC.

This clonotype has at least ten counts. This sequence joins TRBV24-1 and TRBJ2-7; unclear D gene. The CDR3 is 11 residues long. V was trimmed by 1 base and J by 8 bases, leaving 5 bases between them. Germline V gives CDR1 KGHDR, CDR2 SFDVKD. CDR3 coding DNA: TGTGCCACCAGTGATTTAGGAAAGCAGTACTTC. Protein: CATSDLGKQYF.

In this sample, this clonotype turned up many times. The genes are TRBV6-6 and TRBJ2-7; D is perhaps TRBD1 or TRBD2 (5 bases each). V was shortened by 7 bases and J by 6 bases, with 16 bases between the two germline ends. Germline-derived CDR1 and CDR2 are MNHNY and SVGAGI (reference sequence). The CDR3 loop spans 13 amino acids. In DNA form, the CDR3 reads TGTGCCAGCACCTACTCGGGGCGTAGCGAGCAGTACTTC. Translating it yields CASTYSGRSEQYF.

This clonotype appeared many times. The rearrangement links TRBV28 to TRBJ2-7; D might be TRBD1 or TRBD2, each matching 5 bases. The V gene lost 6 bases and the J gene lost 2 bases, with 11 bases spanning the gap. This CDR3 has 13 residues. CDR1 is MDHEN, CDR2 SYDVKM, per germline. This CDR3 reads CASRSGTPYEQYF. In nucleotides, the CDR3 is TGTGCCAGCAGGTCCGGGACCCCCTACGAGCAGTACTTC.

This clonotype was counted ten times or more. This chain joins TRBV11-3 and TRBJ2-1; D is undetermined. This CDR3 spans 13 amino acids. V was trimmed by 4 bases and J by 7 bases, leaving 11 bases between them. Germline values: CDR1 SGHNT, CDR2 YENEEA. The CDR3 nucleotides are TGTGCCAGCAGCTCCCCCTCGCGTAATGAGCAGTTCTTC. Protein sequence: CASSSPSRNEQFF. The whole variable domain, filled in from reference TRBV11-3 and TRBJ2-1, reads EAGVVQSPRYKIIEKKQPVAFWCNPISGHNTLYWYLQNLGQGPELLIRYENEEAVDDSQLPKDRFSAERLKGVDSTLKIQPAELGDSAVYLCASSSPSRNEQFFGPGTRLTVL.

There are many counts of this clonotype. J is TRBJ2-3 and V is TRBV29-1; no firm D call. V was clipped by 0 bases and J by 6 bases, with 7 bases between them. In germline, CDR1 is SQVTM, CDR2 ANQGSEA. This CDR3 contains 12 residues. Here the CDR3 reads CSVEDGWDTQYF. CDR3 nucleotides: TGCAGCGTTGAAGATGGGTGGGATACGCAGTATTTT.

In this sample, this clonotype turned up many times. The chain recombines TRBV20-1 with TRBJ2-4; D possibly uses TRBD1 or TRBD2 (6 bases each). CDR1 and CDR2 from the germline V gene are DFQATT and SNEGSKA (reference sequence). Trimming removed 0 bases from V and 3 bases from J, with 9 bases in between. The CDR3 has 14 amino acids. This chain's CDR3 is CSAREGGIKNIQYF. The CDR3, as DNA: TGCAGTGCTAGAGAAGGGGGGATCAAAAACATTCAGTACTTC.

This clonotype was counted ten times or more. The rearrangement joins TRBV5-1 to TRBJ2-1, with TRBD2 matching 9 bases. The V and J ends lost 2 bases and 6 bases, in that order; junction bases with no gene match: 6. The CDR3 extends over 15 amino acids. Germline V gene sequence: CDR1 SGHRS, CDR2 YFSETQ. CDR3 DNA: TGCGCCAGCAGCTTAGAGCGGGAGGAGGGCAATGAGCAGTTCTTC. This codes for CASSLEREEGNEQFF.

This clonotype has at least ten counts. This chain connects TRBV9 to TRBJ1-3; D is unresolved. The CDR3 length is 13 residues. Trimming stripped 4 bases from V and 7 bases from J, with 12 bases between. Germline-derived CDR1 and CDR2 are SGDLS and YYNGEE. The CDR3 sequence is CASSTTTRNTIYF. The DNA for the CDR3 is TGTGCCAGCAGCACGACCACCAGGAACACCATATATTTT.

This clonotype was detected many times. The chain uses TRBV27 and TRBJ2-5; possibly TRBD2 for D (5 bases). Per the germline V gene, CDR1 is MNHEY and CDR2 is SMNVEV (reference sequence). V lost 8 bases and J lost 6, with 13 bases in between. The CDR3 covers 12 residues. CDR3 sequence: CASSRRRKTQYF. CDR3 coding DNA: TGTGCCAGCTCCCGGCGGAGGAAGACCCAGTACTTC.

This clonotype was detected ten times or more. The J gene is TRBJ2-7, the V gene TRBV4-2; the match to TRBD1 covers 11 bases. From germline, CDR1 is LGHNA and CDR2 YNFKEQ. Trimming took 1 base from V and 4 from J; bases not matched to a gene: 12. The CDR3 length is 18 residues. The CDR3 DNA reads TGTGCCAGCAGCCAAGGGCGGCAGTGGGACAGGGGGAAATACGAGCAGTACTTC. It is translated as CASSQGRQWDRGKYEQYF.

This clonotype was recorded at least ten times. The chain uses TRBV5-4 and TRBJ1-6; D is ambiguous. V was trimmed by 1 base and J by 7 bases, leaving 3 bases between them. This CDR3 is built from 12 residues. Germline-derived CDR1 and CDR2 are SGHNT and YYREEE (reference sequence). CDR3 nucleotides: TGTGCCAGCAGCTTGAAGAATTCACCCCTCCACTTT. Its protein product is CASSLKNSPLHF. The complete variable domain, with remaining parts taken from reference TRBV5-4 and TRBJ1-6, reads ETGVTQSPTHLIKTRGQQVTLRCSSQSGHNTVSWYQQALGQGPQFIFQYYREEENGRGNFPPRFSGLQFPNYSSELNVNALELDDSALYLCASSLKNSPLHFGNGTRLTVT.

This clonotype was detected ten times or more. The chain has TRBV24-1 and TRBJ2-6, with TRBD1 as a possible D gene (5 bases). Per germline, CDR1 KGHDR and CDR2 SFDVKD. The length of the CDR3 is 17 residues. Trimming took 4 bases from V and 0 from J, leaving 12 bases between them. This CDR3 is CATSDNRYSSGANVLTF. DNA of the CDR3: TGTGCCACCAGTGACAACAGGTATAGCTCTGGGGCCAACGTCCTGACTTTC.

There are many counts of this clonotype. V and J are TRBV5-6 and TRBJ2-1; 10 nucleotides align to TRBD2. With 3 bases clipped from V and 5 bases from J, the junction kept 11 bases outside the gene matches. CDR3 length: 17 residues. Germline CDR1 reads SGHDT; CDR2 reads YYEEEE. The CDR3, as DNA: TGTGCCAGCAGCTCCCCCCTCCTAGCGGGAGACAACAATGAGCAGTTCTTC. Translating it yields CASSSPLLAGDNNEQFF.